The sequence of this TCR beta chain was determined in a study of shared clonotypes between healthy human individuals. The protocol was immunoSEQ multiplex PCR, while the TCRdb copy is restricted to in-frame clones and leaves out a portion. The sample lists millions of clones, 85% to 95% seen once, with 0.1% to 0.15% in the top ten. The V and J ends lost 6 bases and 5 bases respectively, with 13 bases between them. Germline V gives CDR1 ENHRY, CDR2 SYGVKD. The CDR3 has 13 residues. With regard to this clone: Its antigen is unknown.

Findings and limits, study-wide: Among non-shared clonotypes, generation probabilities were lower than among those shared by all four donors. Genetic and exposure-history diversity was limited by the few donors.

This sequence joins TRBV10-3 and TRBJ1-2; D remains ambiguous. The sample comprised naive CD4+ T cells sorted from blood. The sample's subset: CD45RA+ positively selected. This clonotype was obtained from a man younger than 35 in good health. CDR3 loop: CAISGGHKYGYTF. The CDR3 DNA is TGTGCCATCAGCGGAGGGCATAAGTATGGCTACACCTTC.